This TCR beta chain was sequenced during a study of T cell repertoires in cytomegalovirus infection. Study as a whole: Public TCR beta signature analysis indicated the presence of both CMV infection and matching HLA type. The study, taken as a whole, reports: The cumulative frequency of public TCR beta families identified carriers of CMV plus the relevant HLA. HLA-C-restricted CMV clonotypes gave the most frequent clonotype in two of eight donors.

Notes on this clonotype: The antigen remains unidentified.

TCRdb re-called the reads through MiXCR, storing one row per CDR3 protein. The sample has hundreds of thousands of distinct CDR3 sequences, 10% to 12% seen once. Between the trimmed V and J ends, which lost 6 bases and 1 base, there was a span of 7 bases. CDR3 length equals 13 residues. Germline lookup yields CDR1 SGHRS and CDR2 YFSETQ. The chain recombines TRBV5-1 with TRBJ2-2, with D perhaps TRBD1 (6 bases). The sequence was collected from a human donor in good health (CMV status not recorded). Some clones in this sample may be carry-over from other donors' samples. Sequenced sample: PBMCs. The CDR3: CASKGENTGELFF. The CDR3 region has the DNA TGCGCCAGCAAGGGGGAGAACACCGGGGAGCTGTTTTTT.